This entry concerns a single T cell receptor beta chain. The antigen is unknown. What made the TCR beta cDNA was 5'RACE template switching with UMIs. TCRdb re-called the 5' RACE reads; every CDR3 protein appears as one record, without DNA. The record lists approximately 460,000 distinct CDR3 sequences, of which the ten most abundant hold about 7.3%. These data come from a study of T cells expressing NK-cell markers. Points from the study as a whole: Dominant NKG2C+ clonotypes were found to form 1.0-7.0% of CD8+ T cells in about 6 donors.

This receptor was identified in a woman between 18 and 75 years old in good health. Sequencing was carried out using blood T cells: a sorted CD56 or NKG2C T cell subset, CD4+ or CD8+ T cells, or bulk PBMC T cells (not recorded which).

CDR3 protein: CASSRDFGPDTQYF. The chain uses TRBV5-4 and TRBJ2-3; TCRdb outputs TRBD2, but without DNA this stays unchecked. The CDR3 totals 14 residues. Germline V gene data show CDR1 as SGHNT and CDR2 as YYREEE (reference sequence).